The clone carrying this T cell receptor (beta chain) came up a few times. Its matching antigen is unknown. The study profiled TCR beta VDJ and CDR3 using genomic DNA as template. Using its own MiXCR run on the reads, TCRdb lists one record per CDR3 protein. This table holds roughly 300,000 distinct CDR3 sequences, 45% to 70% found once. The entry originates in a study of CD8+CD57+ T cells in acquired aplastic anemia. Study-level points and caveats: No significant patient-versus-control difference appeared in CD8+ Simpson's diversity.

The specimen sequenced was sorted CD4+, CD8+, or CD8+CD57+ T cells (not recorded which) from PBMCs. The source is a human donor with severe aplastic anemia or a healthy control (not recorded which).

The CDR3 nucleotides are TGTGCCTGGAGTGACACTGATCAGCCCCAGCATTTT. This encodes CAWSDTDQPQHF. The chain combines TRBV30 with TRBJ1-5, with D unresolved. Trimming removed 1 base from V and 5 bases from J, with 6 bases in between. CDR3 length equals 12 residues. Per the germline V gene, CDR1 is GTSNPN and CDR2 is SVGIG (reference sequence). Together with reference TRBV30 and TRBJ1-5, the CDR3 gives the full variable domain: SQTIHQWPATLVQPVGSPLSLECTVEGTSNPNLYWYRQAAGRGLQLLFYSVGIGQISSEVPQNLSASRPQDRQFILSSKKLLLSDSGFYLCAWSDTDQPQHFGDGTRLSIL.